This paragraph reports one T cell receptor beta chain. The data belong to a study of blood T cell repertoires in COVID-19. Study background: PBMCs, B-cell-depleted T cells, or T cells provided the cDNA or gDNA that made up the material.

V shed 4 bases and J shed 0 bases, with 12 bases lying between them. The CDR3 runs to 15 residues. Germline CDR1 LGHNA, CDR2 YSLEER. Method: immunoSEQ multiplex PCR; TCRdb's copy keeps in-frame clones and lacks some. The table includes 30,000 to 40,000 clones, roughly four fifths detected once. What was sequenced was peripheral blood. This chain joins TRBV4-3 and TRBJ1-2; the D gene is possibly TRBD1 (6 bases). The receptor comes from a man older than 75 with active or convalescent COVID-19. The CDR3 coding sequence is TGCGCCAGCAGCCCAGGACAGCTAGCTAACTATGGCTACACCTTC. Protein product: CASSPGQLANYGYTF.